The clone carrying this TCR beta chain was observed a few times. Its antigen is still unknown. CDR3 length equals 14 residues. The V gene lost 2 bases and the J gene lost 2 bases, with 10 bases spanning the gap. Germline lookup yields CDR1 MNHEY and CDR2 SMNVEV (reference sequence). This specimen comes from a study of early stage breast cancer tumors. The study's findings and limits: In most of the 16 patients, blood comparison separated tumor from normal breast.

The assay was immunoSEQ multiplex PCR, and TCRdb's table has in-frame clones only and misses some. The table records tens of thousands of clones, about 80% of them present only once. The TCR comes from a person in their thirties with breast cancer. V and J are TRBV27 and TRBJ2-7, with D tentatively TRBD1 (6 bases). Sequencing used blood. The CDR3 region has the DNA TGTGCCAGCAGTTTAGGTGGGACAACCTACGAGCAGTACTTC. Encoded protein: CASSLGGTTYEQYF.